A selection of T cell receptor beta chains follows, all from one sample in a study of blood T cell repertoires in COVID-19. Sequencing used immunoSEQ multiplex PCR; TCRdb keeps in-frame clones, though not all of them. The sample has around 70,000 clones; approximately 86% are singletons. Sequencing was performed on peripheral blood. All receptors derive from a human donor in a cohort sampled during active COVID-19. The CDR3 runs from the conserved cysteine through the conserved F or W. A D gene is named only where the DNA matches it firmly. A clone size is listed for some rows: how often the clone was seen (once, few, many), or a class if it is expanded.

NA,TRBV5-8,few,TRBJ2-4,TGTGCCAGCACCGGGACAAACAAAAACATTCAGTACTTC,CASTGTNKNIQYF
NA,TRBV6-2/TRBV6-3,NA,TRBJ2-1,TGTGCCAGCAGTTACTCGGGCACAGGCAGCGTCTTC,CASSYSGTGSVF
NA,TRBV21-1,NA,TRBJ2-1,TGTGCCAGACGACCCCGGTCTAGGACACACGCGAGACACAATGAGCAGTTCTTC,CARRPRSRTHARHNEQFF
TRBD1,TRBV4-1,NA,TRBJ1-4,TGCGCCAGCAGCCAAGAAGGCGGACAGGGAGGTGAAAAACTGTTTTTT,CASSQEGGQGGEKLFF
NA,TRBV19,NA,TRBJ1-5,TGTGCCAGTAGTGATCAGGGGCTCAATCAGCCCCAGCATTTT,CASSDQGLNQPQHF
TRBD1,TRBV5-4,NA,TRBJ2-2,TGTGCCAGCAACCCCGGGACAGGGGCCGGGGAGCTGTTTTTT,CASNPGTGAGELFF
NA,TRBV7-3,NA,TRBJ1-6,TGTGCCAGCAGCTCGACAGCTCTGGGCAATTCACCCCTCCACTTT,CASSSTALGNSPLHF
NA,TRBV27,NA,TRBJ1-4,TGTGCCAGCAGCTACAGGGCTACAACTAATGAAAAACTGTTTTTT,CASSYRATTNEKLFF
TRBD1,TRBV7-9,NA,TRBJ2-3,TGTGCCAGCAGCTTAGGGGACAGGGAAGATACGCAGTATTTT,CASSLGDREDTQYF
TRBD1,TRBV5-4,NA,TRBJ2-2,TGTGCCAGCAGCTTGCAGGACAGGGACACCGGGGAGCTGTTTTTT,CASSLQDRDTGELFF